What follows are 12 T cell receptor beta chains derived from one specimen sequenced in a study of blood T cell repertoires in COVID-19. Generated by immunoSEQ multiplex PCR, the TCRdb table keeps only in-frame clones and is missing some. The sample has more than 85,000 clones, around 87% seen once. Material for sequencing was peripheral blood. Receptors were obtained from a man aged 50 to 59 with active or convalescent COVID-19.

The V and J genes are TRBV7-6 and TRBJ1-3, with D tentatively TRBD1 (5 bases). The CDR3 runs 15 residues. Germline CDR1 is SGHVS and CDR2 is FNYEAQ. The V end lost 1 base, the J end lost 2 bases, and 9 bases lay between the germline ends. The CDR3 coding sequence is TGTGCCAGCAGCTTAGAGGGCAGGGCTGGAAACACCATATATTTT. It specifies CASSLEGRAGNTIYF.

This clone was recorded only once. This chain links TRBV9 with TRBJ2-2, with 10 nucleotides matching TRBD2. V was pared by 2 bases and J by 4 bases, with 5 bases of the junction left unmatched. The CDR3 covers 16 residues. Germline CDR1 reads SGDLS; CDR2 reads YYNGEE. CDR3 protein: CASSVSSGGTTGELFF. Written as DNA, the CDR3 is TGTGCCAGCAGCGTGAGTAGCGGGGGGACCACCGGGGAGCTGTTTTTT.

V usage is TRBV4-1 and J usage is TRBJ2-3; TRBD2 matches at 14 bases. The CDR3 length is 18 residues. After removal of 1 base from V and 4 bases from J, the junction contained 7 bases not matched to a gene. Germline V CDR1 and CDR2: MGHRA, YSYEKL. CDR3 protein: CASSQAGTSGGASDTQYF. The CDR3 nucleotides are TGCGCCAGCAGCCAAGCCGGGACTAGCGGGGGAGCATCAGATACGCAGTATTTT.

This chain links TRBV27 with TRBJ1-1, with D hard to call. Germline V gene sequence: CDR1 MNHEY, CDR2 SMNVEV (reference sequence). This CDR3 region has 14 residues. The V gene lost 2 bases and the J gene lost 8 bases, with 15 bases spanning the gap. The CDR3 coding sequence is TGTGCCAGCAGTTTACTCACGGGAACCATCGAAGCTTTCTTT. Residues: CASSLLTGTIEAFF.

The chain links TRBV18 to TRBJ2-3; a possible D gene is TRBD2 (6 bases). V gave up 1 base and J gave up 9 bases, with 17 bases separating them. The CDR3 spans 15 residues. Germline loops: CDR1 KGHSH, CDR2 LQKENI. The CDR3 bases are TGTGCCAGCTCACCACTGGAGGGCGGGGCGAGAACGCAGTATTTT. Translation gives CASSPLEGGARTQYF.

The V gene is TRBV5-1, the J gene TRBJ2-2; 7 bases fit TRBD1. V lost 6 bases and J lost 0; bases outside the gene matches: 5. Germline CDR1 reads SGHRS; CDR2 reads YFSETQ. The CDR3 is 15 amino acids. CDR3 amino acids: CASNLQGSNTGELFF. CDR3 bases: TGCGCCAGCAACCTACAGGGGTCGAACACCGGGGAGCTGTTTTTT.

This sequence joins TRBV7-9 and TRBJ2-3; 9 nucleotides match TRBD2. CDR1 SEHNR and CDR2 FQNEAQ come from the germline V gene (reference sequence). J lost 4 bases, V lost 1 base, and 3 bases had no gene match. This CDR3 spans 15 amino acids. This CDR3 reads CASSLGAGGSDTQYF. CDR3 bases: TGTGCCAGCAGCTTAGGAGCGGGGGGTTCAGATACGCAGTATTTT.

The chain recombines TRBV5-6 with TRBJ2-1; tentative D call: TRBD1 (6 bases). V shed 4 bases and J shed 4 bases, with 18 bases lying between them. The CDR3 sequence is 16 residues long. The germline V gene encodes CDR1 SGHDT and CDR2 YYEEEE. Here the CDR3 reads CASSPGTTGWYNEQFF. The CDR3 nucleotides are TGTGCCAGCAGCCCCGGGACCACAGGGTGGTACAATGAGCAGTTCTTC.

The rearrangement links TRBV18 to TRBJ1-4; D not resolved. Trimming took off 2 bases at V and 1 base at J, with 11 bases between the two ends. Germline V gene sequence: CDR1 KGHSH, CDR2 LQKENI. The CDR3 sequence is 16 residues long. In nucleotides, the CDR3 is TGTGCCAGCTCACCAAGGAGGGTGGGAACTAATGAAAAACTGTTTTTT. Translating gives CASSPRRVGTNEKLFF.

The rearrangement links TRBV10-3 to TRBJ1-5; D possibly corresponds to TRBD1 (6 bases). Looked up from germline, CDR1 is ENHRY and CDR2 is SYGVKD. The CDR3 runs to 15 residues. The germline V and J ends were trimmed by 0 bases and 2 bases, with 8 bases remaining between them. CDR3 protein: CAISESAGGNQPQHF. The CDR3 bases are TGTGCCATCAGTGAGTCGGCAGGGGGCAATCAGCCCCAGCATTTT.

The chain is built from TRBV5-1 and TRBJ1-2, with D unclear. CDR3 size: 14 residues. The ends were cut back, 0 bases at V and 2 bases at J, with 8 bases in the middle. The germline CDR1 and CDR2 sequences are SGHRS and YFSETQ. CDR3 nucleotides: TGCGCCAGCAGCTTGGCGACTTCCAACTATGGCTACACCTTC. Translating gives CASSLATSNYGYTF.

This clone was recorded once. The chain recombines TRBV6-2 or TRBV6-3 with TRBJ2-7, with 13 bases aligning to TRBD2. Unmatched junction bases numbered 4, after V lost 5 bases and J lost 3 bases. The CDR3 consists of 15 residues. The germline CDR1 and CDR2 sequences are MNHEY and SVGEGT. This CDR3 reads CASSTGLAGFYEQYF. The CDR3 nucleotides are TGTGCCAGCAGTACGGGACTAGCGGGGTTCTACGAGCAGTACTTC.